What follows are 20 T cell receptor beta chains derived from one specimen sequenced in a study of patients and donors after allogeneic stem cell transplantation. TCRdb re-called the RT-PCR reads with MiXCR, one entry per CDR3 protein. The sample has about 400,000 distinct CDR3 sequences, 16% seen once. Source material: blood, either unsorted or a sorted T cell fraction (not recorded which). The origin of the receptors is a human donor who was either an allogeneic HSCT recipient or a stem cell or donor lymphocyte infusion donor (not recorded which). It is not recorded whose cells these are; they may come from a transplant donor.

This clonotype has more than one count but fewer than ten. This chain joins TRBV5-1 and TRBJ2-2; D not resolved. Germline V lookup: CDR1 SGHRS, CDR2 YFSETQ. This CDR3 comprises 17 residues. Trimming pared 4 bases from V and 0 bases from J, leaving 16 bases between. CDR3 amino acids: CASSQGNRNANTGELFF. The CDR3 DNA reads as TGCGCCAGCAGCCAAGGAAACAGAAACGCGAACACCGGGGAGCTGTTTTTT.

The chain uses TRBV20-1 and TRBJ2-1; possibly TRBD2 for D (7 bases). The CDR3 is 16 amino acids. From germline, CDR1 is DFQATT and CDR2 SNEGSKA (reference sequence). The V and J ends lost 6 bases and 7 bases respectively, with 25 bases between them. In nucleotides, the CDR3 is TGCAGTGCCCCCCCCGTGGGGGGGGCGGGTAGGAATGAGCAGTTCTTC. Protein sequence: CSAPPVGGAGRNEQFF.

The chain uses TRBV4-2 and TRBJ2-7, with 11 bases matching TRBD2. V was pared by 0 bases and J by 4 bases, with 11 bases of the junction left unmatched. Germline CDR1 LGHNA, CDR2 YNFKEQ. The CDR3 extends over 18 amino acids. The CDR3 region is CASSQDLSASGGPYEQYF. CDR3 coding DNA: TGTGCCAGCAGCCAAGATTTGTCGGCTAGCGGGGGGCCTTACGAGCAGTACTTC.

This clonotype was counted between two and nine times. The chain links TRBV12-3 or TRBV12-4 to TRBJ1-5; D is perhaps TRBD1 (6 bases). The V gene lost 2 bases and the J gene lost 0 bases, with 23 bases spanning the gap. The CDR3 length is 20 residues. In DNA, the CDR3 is TGTGCCAGCAGTTTATACATAGGACAGCTCGCTATCCATAGCAATCAGCCCCAGCATTTT. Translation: CASSLYIGQLAIHSNQPQHF.

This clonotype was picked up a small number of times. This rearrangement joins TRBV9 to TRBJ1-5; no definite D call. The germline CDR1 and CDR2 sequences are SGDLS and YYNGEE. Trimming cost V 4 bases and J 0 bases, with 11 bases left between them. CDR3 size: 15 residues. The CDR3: CASSPGAYSNQPQHF. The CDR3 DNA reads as TGTGCCAGCAGCCCAGGTGCGTATAGCAATCAGCCCCAGCATTTT.

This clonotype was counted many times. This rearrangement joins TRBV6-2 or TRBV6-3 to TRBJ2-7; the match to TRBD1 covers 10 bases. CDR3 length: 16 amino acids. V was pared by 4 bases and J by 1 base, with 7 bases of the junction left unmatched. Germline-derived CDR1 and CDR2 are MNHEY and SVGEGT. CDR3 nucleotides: TGTGCCAGCAGTTCCCGGGACAGGGGAAGATCCTACGAGCAGTACTTC. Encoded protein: CASSSRDRGRSYEQYF.

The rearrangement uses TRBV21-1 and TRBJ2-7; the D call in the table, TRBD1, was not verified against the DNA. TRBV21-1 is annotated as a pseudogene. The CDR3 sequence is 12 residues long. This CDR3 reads CASSGTPYAQYF. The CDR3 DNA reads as TGTGCCAGCAGCGGGACCCCGTACGCGCAGTACTTC.

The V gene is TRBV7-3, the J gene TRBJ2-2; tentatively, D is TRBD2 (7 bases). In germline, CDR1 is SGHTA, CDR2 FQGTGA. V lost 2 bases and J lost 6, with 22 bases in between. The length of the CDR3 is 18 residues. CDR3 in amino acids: CASSLEFRGGQSSGELFF. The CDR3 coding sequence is TGTGCCAGCAGCTTAGAATTTCGCGGGGGCCAGTCATCCGGGGAGCTGTTTTTT.

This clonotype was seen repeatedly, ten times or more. CDR3 sequence: CATSSIGTSTDTQYF. CDR3 nucleotides: TGTGCCACCAGCAGCATCGGGACTAGCACAGATACGCAGTATTTT. This rearrangement joins TRBV15 to TRBJ2-3; tentatively, D is TRBD2 (6 bases). This CDR3 has 15 amino acids. Trimming left V 3 bases short and J 0 bases short, with 10 bases between. Germline V gene lookup returns CDR1 LNHNV and CDR2 YYDKDF (reference sequence).

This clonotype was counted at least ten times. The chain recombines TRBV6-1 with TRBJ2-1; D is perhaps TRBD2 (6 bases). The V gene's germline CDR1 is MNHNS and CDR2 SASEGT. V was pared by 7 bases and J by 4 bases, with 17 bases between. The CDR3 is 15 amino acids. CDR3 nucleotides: TGTGCCAGCAACCCTGGGGGGAGCCGTTACAATGAGCAGTTCTTC. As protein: CASNPGGSRYNEQFF.

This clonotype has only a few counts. CDR3 amino acids: CASSETTPGETQYF. The CDR3 DNA is TGTGCCAGCAGCGAAACAACACCTGGTGAGACCCAGTACTTC. The genes are TRBV7-9 and TRBJ2-5; D unresolved. V shed 5 bases and J shed 5 bases, with 15 bases lying between them. This CDR3 has 14 amino acids. The germline CDR1 and CDR2 sequences are SEHNR and FQNEAQ (reference sequence).

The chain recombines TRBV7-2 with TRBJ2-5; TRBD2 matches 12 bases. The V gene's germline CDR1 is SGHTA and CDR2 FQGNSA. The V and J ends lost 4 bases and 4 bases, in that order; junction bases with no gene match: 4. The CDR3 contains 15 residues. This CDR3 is CASSWRLAGAETQYF. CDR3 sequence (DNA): TGTGCCAGCAGCTGGAGACTAGCGGGGGCAGAGACCCAGTACTTC.

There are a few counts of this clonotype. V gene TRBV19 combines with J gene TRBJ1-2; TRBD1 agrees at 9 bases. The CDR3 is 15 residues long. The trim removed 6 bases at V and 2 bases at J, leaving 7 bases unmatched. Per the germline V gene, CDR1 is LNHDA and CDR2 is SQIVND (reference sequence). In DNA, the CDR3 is TGTGCCAGTAGCCCCCTGACAGGGGGGAACTATGGCTACACCTTC. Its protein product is CASSPLTGGNYGYTF.

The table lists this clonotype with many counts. The CDR3 DNA sequence: TGTGCCAGCAGTTCGGGACAGGGAAAAGGGCCAGAGGAGACCCAGTACTTC. This translates into CASSSGQGKGPEETQYF. V is TRBV12-3 or TRBV12-4 and J is TRBJ2-5; TRBD1 matches at 9 bases. The CDR3 has 17 residues. The trim removed 4 bases at V and 5 bases at J, leaving 14 bases unmatched.

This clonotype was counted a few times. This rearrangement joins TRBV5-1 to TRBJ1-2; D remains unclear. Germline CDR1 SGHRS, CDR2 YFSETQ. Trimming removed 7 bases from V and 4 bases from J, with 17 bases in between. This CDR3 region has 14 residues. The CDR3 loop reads CASSRAEGSYGYTF. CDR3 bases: TGCGCCAGCTCCCGTGCGGAGGGAAGCTATGGCTACACCTTC.

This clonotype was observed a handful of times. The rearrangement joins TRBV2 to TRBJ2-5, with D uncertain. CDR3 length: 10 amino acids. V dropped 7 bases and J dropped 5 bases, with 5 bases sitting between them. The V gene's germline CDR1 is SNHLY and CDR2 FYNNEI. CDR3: CASNLETQYF. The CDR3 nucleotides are TGTGCCAGCAATCTGGAGACCCAGTACTTC.

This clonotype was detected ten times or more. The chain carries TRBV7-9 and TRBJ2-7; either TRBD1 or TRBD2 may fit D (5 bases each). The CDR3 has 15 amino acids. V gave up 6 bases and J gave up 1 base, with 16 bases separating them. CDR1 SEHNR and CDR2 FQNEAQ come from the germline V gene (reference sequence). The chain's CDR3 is CASSRTGTPSYEQYF. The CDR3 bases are TGTGCCAGCAGTCGGACCGGGACCCCTTCCTACGAGCAGTACTTC.

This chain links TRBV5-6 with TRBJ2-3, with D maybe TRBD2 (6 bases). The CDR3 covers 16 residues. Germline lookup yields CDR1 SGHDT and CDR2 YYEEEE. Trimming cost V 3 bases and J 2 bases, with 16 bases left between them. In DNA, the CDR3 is TGTGCCAGCAGCTCGGGGGTTTTGAGGGCCACAGATACGCAGTATTTT. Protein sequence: CASSSGVLRATDTQYF.

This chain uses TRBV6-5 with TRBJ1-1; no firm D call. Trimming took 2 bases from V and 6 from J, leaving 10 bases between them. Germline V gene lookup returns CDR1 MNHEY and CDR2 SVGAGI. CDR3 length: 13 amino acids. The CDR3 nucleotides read TGTGCCAGCAGTTACACACCAGGCGCTGAAGCTTTCTTT. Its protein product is CASSYTPGAEAFF.

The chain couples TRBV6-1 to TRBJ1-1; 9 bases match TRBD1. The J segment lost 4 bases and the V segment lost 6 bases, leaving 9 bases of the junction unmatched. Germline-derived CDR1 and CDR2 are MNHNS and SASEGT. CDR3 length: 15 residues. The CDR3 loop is CASRGGGTGSTEAFF. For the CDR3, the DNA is TGTGCCAGCAGGGGAGGAGGGACAGGGAGCACTGAAGCTTTCTTT.